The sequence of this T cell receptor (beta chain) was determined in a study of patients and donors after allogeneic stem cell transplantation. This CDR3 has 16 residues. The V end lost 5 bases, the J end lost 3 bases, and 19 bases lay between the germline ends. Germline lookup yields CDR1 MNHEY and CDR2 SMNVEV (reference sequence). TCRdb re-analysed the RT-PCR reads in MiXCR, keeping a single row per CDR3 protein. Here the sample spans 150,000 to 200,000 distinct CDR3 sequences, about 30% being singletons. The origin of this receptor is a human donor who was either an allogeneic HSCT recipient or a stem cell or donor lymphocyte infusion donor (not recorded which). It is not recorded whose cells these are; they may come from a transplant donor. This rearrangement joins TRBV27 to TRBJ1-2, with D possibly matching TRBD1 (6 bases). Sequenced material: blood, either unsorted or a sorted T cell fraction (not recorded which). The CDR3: CASSLSQGVWDYGYTF. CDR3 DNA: TGTGCCAGCAGTCTCTCACAGGGCGTCTGGGACTATGGCTACACCTTC.